The entry below gives a single T cell receptor (beta chain) sequence along with its context. Vbeta (60) and Jbeta (13) primers were used in the PCR. Method: immunoSEQ multiplex PCR; TCRdb's copy keeps in-frame clones and lacks some. The data hold approximately 97,000 clones, with 81% observed a single time. The germline V gene encodes CDR1 SGHKS and CDR2 YYEKEE (reference sequence). The CDR3 length is 15 residues. V lost 2 bases and J 5 bases, leaving 14 bases between the germline ends. This specimen belongs to a study of cytomegalovirus exposure and HLA in healthy donors. This chain uses TRBV5-5 with TRBJ2-1; TRBD1 might be the D (6 bases). The receptor's source is a man in his forties in good health and CMV-seropositive. Specimen: PBMCs. CDR3 amino acids: CASSLRGLDHNEQFF. The CDR3 DNA is TGTGCCAGCAGCTTAAGGGGGTTGGACCACAATGAGCAGTTCTTC.